This T cell receptor beta chain appears in the sequencing data of a study of response to subunit inactivated influenza vaccine. Points from the study as a whole: Researchers suggested that each seasonal influenza vaccination recruits few new T cells.

The CDR3 runs 11 residues. With 4 bases removed from V and 15 bases from J, the gap between germline ends came to 13 bases. Germline values: CDR1 MDHEN, CDR2 SYDVKM. Using its own MiXCR run on the RT-PCR reads, TCRdb lists one record per CDR3 protein. Of around 200,000 distinct CDR3 sequences listed, about a tenth are singletons. In regard to this clonotype: Its cognate antigen is unknown.

The genes are TRBV28 and TRBJ2-1, with D perhaps being TRBD1 or TRBD2 (5 bases each). This TCR came from a man in his fifties or sixties who received an inactivated influenza vaccine. Sequenced here: non-naive T cells sorted from PBMCs, sampled on the day of vaccination. CDR3 bases: TGTGCCAGCAGTTCCGAGGGGTTTGCGTTCTTC. Translated, it gives CASSSEGFAFF.